This TCR beta chain appears in the sequencing data of a study of identical twins. This clonotype came up many times. From the 5' RACE reads, TCRdb called clonotypes with MiXCR, one entry per CDR3 protein. The sample holds 310,000 or so distinct CDR3 sequences, roughly 9.7% seen once. The CDR3 spans 15 residues. The V gene's germline CDR1 is MNHEY and CDR2 SMNVEV (reference sequence). The ends lost 7 bases at V and 1 base at J; junction bases unmatched: 9. A further study also used this sample, focusing on yellow fever vaccine responses in identical twins.

The sample consisted of CD8+ T cells sorted from blood. The TCR comes from a woman aged 18-29 years in good health. The chain uses TRBV27 and TRBJ2-7, with 8 nucleotides matching TRBD1. The CDR3 nucleotides are TGTGCCAGCACCGGACAGGGAGAGGGGTCCTACGAGCAGTACTTC. Its protein is CASTGQGEGSYEQYF.